These 18 T cell receptor beta chains were sequenced from one sample in a study of cytomegalovirus exposure and HLA in healthy donors. PCR amplification relied on 60 Vbeta primers (plus 13 Jbeta primers). This table comes from immunoSEQ multiplex PCR, and its TCRdb copy is limited to in-frame clones, with some not included. The sample holds nearly 200,000 clones, roughly 81% seen once. The sequenced material came from PBMCs. The source is a woman in her thirties in good health and CMV-seropositive.

This sequence joins TRBV28 and TRBJ1-2; D perhaps matches TRBD1 (5 bases). With 7 bases removed from V and 7 bases from J, the gap between germline ends came to 19 bases. There are 14 residues in the CDR3. CDR1 is MDHEN and CDR2 is SYDVKM in the germline V gene. The CDR3, as DNA: TGTGCCAGCACGCGGGGGGGATACGGGGGTGGCTACACCTTC. Translated, it gives CASTRGGYGGGYTF.

This clone was found a few times. The rearrangement links TRBV7-2 to TRBJ2-2; 10 bases are shared with TRBD2. The CDR3 is made up of 16 amino acids. From germline, CDR1 is SGHTA and CDR2 FQGNSA. Trimming at V came to 2 bases and at J to 6 bases, leaving 6 bases not matched to a gene. Here the CDR3 reads CASSLILSGGAGELFF. CDR3 nucleotides: TGTGCCAGCAGCTTAATATTGAGCGGGGGGGCCGGGGAGCTGTTTTTT.

V usage is TRBV11-2 and J usage is TRBJ2-1; perhaps TRBD2 as D (5 bases). Per the germline V gene, CDR1 is SGHAT and CDR2 is FQNNGV. Trimming left V 5 bases short and J 6 bases short, with 8 bases between. The CDR3 is 12 residues long. Here the CDR3 DNA reads TGTGCCAGCAGCCCAGGAGGCAATGAGCAGTTCTTC. Protein sequence: CASSPGGNEQFF.

The J gene is TRBJ1-6, the V gene TRBV9; tentative D call: TRBD1 (6 bases). CDR3 length: 15 residues. The V end lost 0 bases, the J end lost 2 bases, and 6 bases lay between the germline ends. Germline assignment: CDR1 SGDLS and CDR2 YYNGEE. The CDR3 DNA is TGTGCCAGCAGCGTAGAGGGGGCCTATAATTCACCCCTCCACTTT. It encodes CASSVEGAYNSPLHF.

This sequence joins TRBV7-2 and TRBJ2-7; possibly TRBD2 for D (7 bases). Per the germline V gene, CDR1 is SGHTA and CDR2 is FQGNSA. V was clipped by 5 bases and J by 3 bases, with 23 bases between them. CDR3 length: 17 residues. The CDR3 is CASSPKGGRGSYYEQYF. CDR3 coding DNA: TGTGCCAGCAGCCCCAAGGGGGGTCGCGGGAGTTACTACGAGCAGTACTTC.

V gene TRBV7-2 combines with J gene TRBJ2-1; 11 nucleotides align to TRBD2. With V trimmed by 0 bases and J by 2 bases, 6 bases remained unmatched. The CDR3 extends over 18 amino acids. Germline assignment: CDR1 SGHTA and CDR2 FQGNSA. The CDR3 DNA follows: TGTGCCAGCAGCTTAGCGGTGGTAGCGGGAGGGCCCTACAATGAGCAGTTCTTC. Protein sequence: CASSLAVVAGGPYNEQFF.

The rearrangement joins TRBV11-3 to TRBJ2-1; possibly TRBD1 for D (6 bases). Looked up from germline, CDR1 is SGHNT and CDR2 is YENEEA. The CDR3 sequence is 14 residues long. With 1 base removed from V and 5 bases from J, the gap between germline ends came to 9 bases. The CDR3 coding sequence is TGTGCCAGCAGCTTAGGGGGGACAAACAATGAGCAGTTCTTC. Protein: CASSLGGTNNEQFF.

The chain employs TRBV29-1 and TRBJ1-5; the match to TRBD1 covers 10 bases. There are 14 residues in the CDR3. Germline V lookup: CDR1 SQVTM, CDR2 ANQGSEA. V lost 6 bases, J lost 3 bases, and 5 bases stayed unmatched. The CDR3 sequence: CSVTGTGVNQPQHF. The CDR3 DNA sequence: TGCAGCGTCACCGGGACAGGGGTCAATCAGCCCCAGCATTTT.

CDR3 protein: CASSSPTSGGVPEQYF. In DNA, the CDR3 is TGTGCCAGCAGTTCTCCGACTAGCGGGGGGGTCCCCGAGCAGTACTTC. The chain recombines TRBV28 with TRBJ2-7; TRBD2 agrees at 14 bases. This CDR3 has 16 residues. V lost 4 bases to trimming and J lost 6 bases; unmatched junction nucleotides: 8. The germline V gene encodes CDR1 MDHEN and CDR2 SYDVKM.

V gene TRBV19 combines with J gene TRBJ2-3; 7 bases match TRBD1. Trimming at V came to 6 bases and at J to 3 bases, leaving 6 bases not matched to a gene. Germline V lookup: CDR1 LNHDA, CDR2 SQIVND (reference sequence). This CDR3 is 14 amino acids long. The DNA of the CDR3 is TGTGCCAGTAGCAGGGGCAGGGGGACAGATACGCAGTATTTT. Translation gives CASSRGRGTDTQYF.

The genes are TRBV19 and TRBJ2-1; D ambiguous. Trimming shortened V by 0 bases and J by 15 bases, and 15 bases separated the two germline ends. Germline CDR1 reads LNHDA; CDR2 reads SQIVND (reference sequence). The CDR3 covers 13 residues. The CDR3 nucleotides are TGTGCCAGTAGTATAGATTCCAGCCCTAAGCGGTTCTTC. Translation gives CASSIDSSPKRFF.

The V call is TRBV7-2, the J call TRBJ1-3; a possible D gene is TRBD1 (5 bases). The germline gives CDR1 SGHTA, CDR2 FQGNSA. This CDR3 has 14 amino acids. V gave up 6 bases and J gave up 0 bases, with 9 bases separating them. CDR3 DNA sequence: TGTGCCAGCAGGCAGGGATCCTCTGGAAACACCATATATTTT. Translated, it gives CASRQGSSGNTIYF.

This clone occurred a few times. Other DNA sequences of this sample code for an identical CDR3. This chain joins TRBV28 and TRBJ1-2; D perhaps matches TRBD1 (6 bases). Germline-derived CDR1 and CDR2 are MDHEN and SYDVKM. The CDR3 is 13 residues long. V was pared by 5 bases and J by 1 base, with 8 bases between. CDR3 in amino acids: CASSPQGNYGYTF. The CDR3 nucleotides are TGTGCCAGCAGTCCACAGGGTAACTATGGCTACACCTTC.

The gene calls are TRBV7-3 and TRBJ1-1; no clear D. The CDR3 loop spans 16 amino acids. With 5 bases removed from V and 3 bases from J, the gap between germline ends came to 19 bases. CDR1 is SGHTA and CDR2 is FQGTGA in the germline V gene. In DNA form, the CDR3 reads TGTGCCAGCAGCCCAACATCTCTCGAATTCGACACTGAAGCTTTCTTT. It is translated as CASSPTSLEFDTEAFF.

This clone turned up a few times. The CDR3 protein is CASSSQGQTQNIQYF. CDR3 sequence (DNA): TGTGCCAGCAGCTCCCAGGGACAGACTCAAAACATTCAGTACTTC. The chain uses TRBV13 and TRBJ2-4; 7 bases align to TRBD1. Per the germline V gene, CDR1 is PRHDT and CDR2 is FYEKMQ (reference sequence). The trim removed 4 bases at V and 5 bases at J, leaving 8 bases unmatched. The CDR3 length is 15 residues.

The chain employs TRBV6-4 and TRBJ2-6; the match to TRBD2 covers 10 bases. Germline loops: CDR1 MRHNA, CDR2 SNTAGT. V lost 3 bases and J lost 4; bases outside the gene matches: 9. The CDR3 totals 18 residues. The CDR3: CASSEVSGGAVGANVLTF. Here the CDR3 DNA reads TGTGCCAGCAGTGAAGTAAGCGGGGGGGCCGTCGGGGCCAACGTCCTGACTTTC.

The J gene is TRBJ1-2, the V gene TRBV6-6, with 10 bases that match TRBD1. Per the germline V gene, CDR1 is MNHNY and CDR2 is SVGAGI (reference sequence). The trim removed 5 bases at V and 8 bases at J, leaving 5 bases unmatched. This CDR3 spans 13 amino acids. The CDR3 here is CASSRQGADGYTF. CDR3 in DNA: TGTGCCAGCAGTAGACAGGGGGCCGACGGCTACACCTTC.

This clone was seen a handful of times. CDR3 protein: CASSLQGNEQYF. As DNA, the CDR3 is TGCGCCAGCAGCTTGCAGGGGAACGAGCAGTACTTC. The chain joins TRBV5-1 to TRBJ2-7, with D maybe TRBD1 (6 bases). V was pared by 1 base and J by 5 bases, with 7 bases between. Germline V gene lookup returns CDR1 SGHRS and CDR2 YFSETQ. CDR3 length equals 12 residues. The complete variable domain, with remaining parts taken from reference TRBV5-1 and TRBJ2-7, reads KAGVTQTPRYLIKTRGQQVTLSCSPISGHRSVSWYQQTPGQGLQFLFEYFSETQRNKGNFPGRFSGRQFSNSRSEMNVSTLELGDSALYLCASSLQGNEQYFGPGTRLTVT.